This TCR beta chain was sequenced for a study of CD8+ T cells in alopecia areata. Regarding the study as a whole: Among the top 100, expanded CD8+ clones, as well as scalp clonality, were significantly decreased by tofacitinib. Many expanded lesional clones stayed in scalp and blood while on tofacitinib. Normal skin's resident alphabeta T cells are sequenced alongside lesional scalp T cells.

Extracted RNA was reverse transcribed into cDNA, the sequencing template. Data came from immunoSEQ multiplex PCR; TCRdb stores just in-frame clones and leaves some out. The table lists about 120,000 clones, 53% of them singletons. Comments on this clone: Its antigen is not identified.

J was trimmed by 14 bases and V by 2 bases; bases with no gene match: 8. In germline, CDR1 is SGHVS, CDR2 FQNEAQ. This CDR3 is 12 amino acids long. Treatment indicated: oral pan-JAK inhibitor, 5-10 mg twice daily. Cell sorting on a FACSAria was used to separate CD4+ and CD8+ T cells from the PBMCs. The specimen comprised CD4+ T cells sorted from blood, sampled at week 4, from a patient treated with tofacitinib. The V gene is TRBV7-8, the J gene TRBJ1-2; the match to TRBD1 covers 7 bases. This sequence was found in a human donor with alopecia areata. CDR3 nucleotides: TGTGCCAGCAGCTTATCAGGCACAGGGGTGACCTTC. It translates to CASSLSGTGVTF.